This T cell receptor (beta chain) comes out of a study of T cell changes during pregnancy in multiple sclerosis. The germline gives CDR1 MNHEY, CDR2 SMNVEV (reference sequence). J gave up 4 bases and V 6 bases, and 12 bases lay outside the gene matches. The CDR3 has 16 amino acids. Clones were sequenced by immunoSEQ multiplex PCR, and TCRdb holds only the in-frame ones, with some missing. Here the sample spans 75,000 to 80,000 clones, approximately 94% being singletons. Specimen: peripheral blood, collected after pregnancy. This chain joins TRBV27 and TRBJ2-1; 7 bases match TRBD2. The clonotype was recovered from a female donor in good health, enrolled as a control in a pregnancy study. The CDR3: CASSYTPGTTYNEQFF. DNA of the CDR3: TGTGCCAGCAGCTATACCCCAGGGACTACGTACAATGAGCAGTTCTTC.